These 25 T cell receptor beta chains share one sample of origin, sequenced in a study of blood T cell repertoires in COVID-19. Libraries were prepared by immunoSEQ multiplex PCR; TCRdb keeps only in-frame clonotypes and omits some of them. The table shows roughly 160,000 clones, with about four fifths occurring only once. Sequenced sample: peripheral blood. These receptors were taken from a woman aged 55-70 years with COVID-19, enrolled during active disease.

The chain combines TRBV9 with TRBJ2-1; TRBD2 aligns across 7 bases. The CDR3 totals 16 residues. The germline gives CDR1 SGDLS, CDR2 YYNGEE. Losses at the gene ends were 3 bases for V and 3 bases for J; bases not matched to a gene: 9. The CDR3 DNA follows: TGTGCCAGCAGCGCTAGTTCGGGAGGTTTCTACAATGAGCAGTTCTTC. This gives the protein CASSASSGGFYNEQFF.

The chain couples TRBV20-1 to TRBJ2-1, with 15 bases matching TRBD2. Germline V gives CDR1 DFQATT, CDR2 SNEGSKA (reference sequence). Trimming at V came to 4 bases and at J to 0 bases, leaving 10 bases not matched to a gene. The CDR3 totals 19 residues. The CDR3 protein is CSATDPGTSGGSSYNEQFF. CDR3 DNA sequence: TGCAGTGCTACTGATCCCGGGACTAGCGGGGGGAGCTCCTACAATGAGCAGTTCTTC.

V and J are TRBV11-2 and TRBJ2-7; 9 nucleotides agree with TRBD2. Germline CDR1 is SGHAT and CDR2 is FQNNGV. The CDR3 spans 14 residues. With 5 bases clipped from V and 4 bases from J, the junction kept 6 bases outside the gene matches. The DNA of the CDR3 is TGTGCCAGCAGCCCGGGGCGGGAGGGATACGAGCAGTACTTC. As protein: CASSPGREGYEQYF.

This sequence joins TRBV2 and TRBJ2-2; TRBD1 aligns across 8 bases. The CDR3 runs to 16 residues. In germline, CDR1 is SNHLY, CDR2 FYNNEI. The V gene end was trimmed by 6 bases and the J gene end by 1 base; junction bases not matched to a gene: 7. The CDR3 DNA sequence: TGTGCCAGCAGCCCTAAGACAGGGGAGAACACCGGGGAGCTGTTTTTT. Protein product: CASSPKTGENTGELFF.

The rearrangement uses TRBV29-1 and TRBJ1-2; the D gene is possibly TRBD1 (6 bases). Germline assignment: CDR1 SQVTM and CDR2 ANQGSEA. V lost 6 bases, J lost 4 bases, and 12 bases lay in between. This CDR3 has 12 residues. This chain's CDR3 is CSVQDSLYGYTF. In nucleotides, the CDR3 is TGCAGCGTCCAGGACAGTCTCTATGGCTACACCTTC. The whole variable domain, filled in from reference TRBV29-1 and TRBJ1-2, reads SAVISQKPSRDICQRGTSLTIQCQVDSQVTMMFWYRQQPGQSLTLIATANQGSEATYESGFVIDKFPISRPNLTFSTLTVSNMSPEDSSIYLCSVQDSLYGYTFGSGTRLTVV.

The chain is built from TRBV11-2 and TRBJ1-2, with no clear D. Trimming left V 5 bases short and J 0 bases short, with 19 bases between. Germline V lookup: CDR1 SGHAT, CDR2 FQNNGV. This CDR3 spans 17 amino acids. The CDR3 is CASSPRIIPDSNYGYTF. CDR3 sequence (DNA): TGTGCCAGCAGCCCACGGATTATCCCGGACTCTAACTATGGCTACACCTTC.

V gene TRBV19 combines with J gene TRBJ1-3, with D unresolved. Germline CDR1 reads LNHDA; CDR2 reads SQIVND (reference sequence). This CDR3 is 14 amino acids long. V lost 7 bases to trimming and J lost 4 bases, with 14 bases between them. CDR3 in DNA: TGTGCCAGTAAAGTGGGCCCCGTCGGAAACACCATATATTTT. It yields the protein CASKVGPVGNTIYF.

This clone was seen a handful of times. The rearrangement joins TRBV2 to TRBJ2-2, with no clear D. The germline gives CDR1 SNHLY, CDR2 FYNNEI. This CDR3 has 15 amino acids. Between the trimmed V and J ends, which lost 2 bases and 7 bases, there was a span of 14 bases. The CDR3 sequence: CASSEIRKSGGELFF. The DNA for the CDR3 is TGTGCCAGCAGTGAAATAAGAAAATCGGGCGGGGAGCTGTTTTTT.

The chain has TRBV9 and TRBJ2-3; 8 nucleotides line up with TRBD2. The junction had 7 bases not matched to a gene; V was cut back by 0 bases and J by 1 base. This CDR3 is 17 amino acids long. Germline V CDR1 and CDR2: SGDLS, YYNGEE. The CDR3 region is CASSVGSRGVGTDTQYF. The CDR3 DNA is TGTGCCAGCAGCGTAGGCTCGCGGGGGGTGGGCACAGATACGCAGTATTTT.

The chain links TRBV24-1 to TRBJ2-2, with 8 bases that match TRBD1. The trim removed 5 bases at V and 7 bases at J, leaving 2 bases unmatched. CDR3 length: 13 residues. Per the germline V gene, CDR1 is KGHDR and CDR2 is SFDVKD. For the CDR3, the DNA is TGTGCCACCAGTGCTACAGGGGGCGGGGAGCTGTTTTTT. It yields the protein CATSATGGGELFF.

The chain carries TRBV10-3 and TRBJ1-1, with a possible D match to TRBD1 (6 bases). CDR1 and CDR2 from the germline V gene are ENHRY and SYGVKD. The V end lost 5 bases, the J end lost 6 bases, and 13 bases lay between the germline ends. The CDR3 has 13 residues. The CDR3 nucleotides are TGTGCCATCAGTCCCCTCAGGGGACCTGAAGCTTTCTTT. It translates to CAISPLRGPEAFF.

The chain employs TRBV7-3 and TRBJ2-5, with TRBD2 as a possible D gene (5 bases). CDR3 length: 13 amino acids. Germline CDR1 SGHTA, CDR2 FQGTGA. V lost 5 bases and J 3 bases, leaving 10 bases between the germline ends. This CDR3 reads CASSLTREETQYF. The DNA for the CDR3 is TGTGCCAGCAGCCTCACGAGGGAAGAGACCCAGTACTTC.

A single count supports this clone. The chain uses TRBV19 and TRBJ1-2; 7 bases agree with TRBD1. The CDR3 covers 15 residues. V shed 7 bases, J shed 1 base, and the junction held 9 bases outside the gene matches. The V gene's germline CDR1 is LNHDA and CDR2 SQIVND (reference sequence). CDR3 protein: CASNAGDSLNYGYTF. Written as DNA, the CDR3 is TGTGCCAGTAATGCAGGGGACAGCCTTAACTATGGCTACACCTTC.

The V call is TRBV29-1, the J call TRBJ2-3, with 8 bases aligning to TRBD2. Germline V CDR1 and CDR2: SQVTM, ANQGSEA. CDR3 length equals 15 residues. Trimming cost V 0 bases and J 9 bases; bases outside gene matches: 11. The CDR3 spells CSVEDPATGGRTQYF. The CDR3, as DNA: TGCAGCGTTGAAGACCCTGCGACCGGCGGGAGGACGCAGTATTTT.

This chain uses TRBV9 with TRBJ2-3; 10 nucleotides line up with TRBD2. Germline CDR1 and CDR2: SGDLS and YYNGEE. With V trimmed by 0 bases and J by 2 bases, 6 bases remained unmatched. This CDR3 spans 17 amino acids. The CDR3 loop is CASSVGSGGGITDTQYF. CDR3 in DNA: TGTGCCAGCAGCGTAGGGAGCGGGGGGGGAATCACAGATACGCAGTATTTT. The whole variable domain, filled in from reference TRBV9 and TRBJ2-3, reads DSGVTQTPKHLITATGQRVTLRCSPRSGDLSVYWYQQSLDQGLQFLIQYYNGEERAKGNILERFSAQQFPDLHSELNLSSLELGDSALYFCASSVGSGGGITDTQYFGPGTRLTVL.

The rearrangement uses TRBV30 and TRBJ2-2; 10 bases fit TRBD1. CDR1 is GTSNPN, CDR2 SVGIG, per germline (reference sequence). J gave up 4 bases and V 7 bases, and 6 bases lay outside the gene matches. This CDR3 contains 14 residues. The DNA of the CDR3 is TGTGCCTCAACCCGGACAGGGGGCACCGGGGAGCTGTTTTTT. It translates to CASTRTGGTGELFF.

The chain employs TRBV7-9 and TRBJ2-2, with D possibly TRBD2 on 5 matching bases. Trimming took off 5 bases at V and 4 bases at J, with 14 bases between the two ends. The CDR3 extends over 15 amino acids. Germline V CDR1 and CDR2: SEHNR, FQNEAQ (reference sequence). CDR3 in DNA: TGTGCCAGCAGCCCCTGGCTAGCCGGCACCGGGGAGCTGTTTTTT. Amino acids: CASSPWLAGTGELFF.

The CDR3 region is CASSLRTGGGELFF. The CDR3 DNA sequence: TGCGCCAGCAGCTTGAGGACAGGCGGCGGGGAGCTGTTTTTT. The chain has TRBV5-1 and TRBJ2-2; 7 bases fit TRBD1. V gave up 1 base and J gave up 7 bases; unmatched junction bases: 4. The CDR3 is 14 residues long. The germline gives CDR1 SGHRS, CDR2 YFSETQ.

The chain employs TRBV12-3 or TRBV12-4 and TRBJ1-5; the D gene is possibly TRBD1 (6 bases). Between the trimmed V and J ends, which lost 7 bases and 1 base, there was a span of 8 bases. CDR3 length: 13 residues. The CDR3 sequence: CASTRGSNQPQHF. The CDR3 coding sequence is TGTGCCAGCACAAGGGGGAGCAATCAGCCCCAGCATTTT.

The sample holds one count of this clone. The chain is built from TRBV7-8 and TRBJ2-7, with a tentative D call TRBD2 (5 bases). The CDR3 spans 14 residues. Trimming removed 1 base at V and 9 bases at J, with 16 bases between. Germline V gene lookup returns CDR1 SGHVS and CDR2 FQNEAQ. CDR3 DNA sequence: TGTGCCAGCAGCTTAGGGGGAGTCAACAAGGGGCAGTACGTC. This gives the protein CASSLGGVNKGQYV.

This CDR3 is CASSYSGLANEQFF. The CDR3 DNA follows: TGTGCCAGCAGTTACTCGGGACTTGCCAATGAGCAGTTCTTC. The chain is built from TRBV6-5 and TRBJ2-1, with D possibly TRBD2 on 6 matching bases. The CDR3 is made up of 14 amino acids. V lost 0 bases and J lost 6, with 9 bases in between. Germline CDR1 MNHEY, CDR2 SVGAGI.

The chain couples TRBV10-3 to TRBJ2-3; TRBD1 agrees at 7 bases. V lost 5 bases, J lost 6 bases, and 2 bases stayed unmatched. Per the germline V gene, CDR1 is ENHRY and CDR2 is SYGVKD. This CDR3 comprises 12 residues. CDR3 sequence reads: CAISYRGDTQYF. DNA for the CDR3: TGTGCCATCAGTTACAGGGGCGATACGCAGTATTTT.

The J gene is TRBJ2-1, the V gene TRBV5-5; 8 nucleotides match TRBD1. Germline CDR1 SGHKS, CDR2 YYEKEE (reference sequence). The CDR3 is made up of 15 amino acids. J was trimmed by 2 bases and V by 3 bases; bases with no gene match: 4. CDR3 region: CASSWGTGPYNEQFF. The DNA of the CDR3 is TGTGCCAGCAGCTGGGGGACAGGTCCCTACAATGAGCAGTTCTTC. The full variable domain, with the rest looked up from reference TRBV5-5 and TRBJ2-1, is DAGVTQSPTHLIKTRGQQVTLRCSPISGHKSVSWYQQVLGQGPQFIFQYYEKEERGRGNFPDRFSARQFPNYSSELNVNALLLGDSALYLCASSWGTGPYNEQFFGPGTRLTVL.

CDR3 in amino acids: CASSMGQGNQPQHF. The CDR3 DNA follows: TGTGCCAGTAGTATGGGACAGGGGAATCAGCCCCAGCATTTT. V and J are TRBV19 and TRBJ1-5; 10 bases line up with TRBD1. Germline loops: CDR1 LNHDA, CDR2 SQIVND (reference sequence). V was clipped by 3 bases and J by 4 bases; unmatched bases: 0. CDR3 size: 14 residues.

V usage is TRBV5-1 and J usage is TRBJ1-1; TRBD1 is a possible D gene (6 bases). V gave up 0 bases and J gave up 4 bases, with 16 bases separating them. This CDR3 spans 16 amino acids. CDR1 and CDR2 (germline): SGHRS, YFSETQ. DNA for the CDR3: TGCGCCAGCAGCTTGGTGGGCAGGGGCCTTTTCACTGAAGCTTTCTTT. This sequence encodes CASSLVGRGLFTEAFF.